Listed below are T cell receptor beta chains from one sample, sequenced in a study of blood T cells in healthy people across ages. TCRdb reprocessed the 5' RACE reads via MiXCR and lists one record per CDR3 protein. Of 1.8 million or so distinct CDR3 sequences listed, 39% are singletons. Sequencing was carried out using blood. The receptors come from a human donor in good health. Each CDR3 is given with its conserved first and last residue. Each record gives: D gene, V gene, CDR3 protein. D genes are given only for firm matches.

D gene: -; V gene: TRBV29-1; CDR3 protein: CSVLVFDRTYGYTF
D gene: -; V gene: TRBV5-1; CDR3 protein: CASSFDSQTYGYTF
D gene: -; V gene: TRBV5-1; CDR3 protein: CASSLDWQAVGSYGYTF
D gene: TRBD2; V gene: TRBV20-1; CDR3 protein: CGGTSGLLYNEQFF
D gene: TRBD1; V gene: TRBV15; CDR3 protein: CATSPRQGLFNEQYF
D gene: TRBD1; V gene: TRBV29-1; CDR3 protein: CGVERGLGGYTF
D gene: -; V gene: TRBV12-3/TRBV12-4; CDR3 protein: CASSEQVLLYNEQFF
D gene: -; V gene: TRBV20-1; CDR3 protein: CSARRDSNTGELFF
D gene: -; V gene: TRBV4-3; CDR3 protein: CASSQDGGVNYGYTF
D gene: TRBD1; V gene: TRBV12-3/TRBV12-4; CDR3 protein: CASTHGPGTDTYGYTF
D gene: -; V gene: TRBV27; CDR3 protein: CTSSLTAVEQYF
D gene: -; V gene: TRBV21-1; CDR3 protein: CASTSNLQGAAYEQYF
D gene: -; V gene: TRBV4-2; CDR3 protein: CASSQGKGSTEAFF
D gene: -; V gene: TRBV9; CDR3 protein: CASSPGSVNEKLFF
D gene: -; V gene: TRBV7-8; CDR3 protein: CASSARGQTAVSTDTQYF
D gene: -; V gene: TRBV12-3/TRBV12-4; CDR3 protein: CASSLYQGESGELFF
D gene: -; V gene: TRBV20-1; CDR3 protein: CSARGYGTSYEQYF
D gene: -; V gene: TRBV5-1; CDR3 protein: CASSLGEGGFGYEQYF
D gene: TRBD2; V gene: TRBV6-2/TRBV6-3; CDR3 protein: CASSPDGGFADTQYF
D gene: TRBD2; V gene: TRBV20-1; CDR3 protein: CSATSGGSSYEQYF
D gene: -; V gene: TRBV20-1; CDR3 protein: CSARDNRVNTEAFF
D gene: -; V gene: TRBV29-1; CDR3 protein: CSVSLGTETQYF
D gene: -; V gene: TRBV11-1; CDR3 protein: CASSGTLVSYEQYF
D gene: -; V gene: TRBV7-2; CDR3 protein: CASSSGVGWGNYGYTF
D gene: -; V gene: TRBV7-8; CDR3 protein: CASSSHRVYLSGANVLTF
D gene: TRBD1; V gene: TRBV2; CDR3 protein: CASTEGTGGNEQFF
D gene: -; V gene: TRBV4-3; CDR3 protein: CAGSQGTWRNTEAFF
D gene: -; V gene: TRBV29-1; CDR3 protein: CSVHGDTSEQYF
D gene: -; V gene: TRBV9; CDR3 protein: CASSVGTDSPYGYTF
D gene: TRBD2; V gene: TRBV27; CDR3 protein: CASSLGTIYNEQFF
D gene: -; V gene: TRBV6-5; CDR3 protein: CASSYSQIREQYF
D gene: -; V gene: TRBV20-1; CDR3 protein: CSARDGGSEGSYNEQFF
D gene: -; V gene: TRBV4-3; CDR3 protein: CASSQEPGIAEQYF
D gene: TRBD1; V gene: TRBV7-2; CDR3 protein: CASSWTGIAFF
D gene: -; V gene: TRBV11-1; CDR3 protein: CASSFGYSGANVLTF
D gene: TRBD1; V gene: TRBV2; CDR3 protein: CASSEDRAHFGTYEQYF
D gene: TRBD1; V gene: TRBV5-1; CDR3 protein: CASSLALRGPFNSPLHF
D gene: -; V gene: TRBV12-3/TRBV12-4; CDR3 protein: CASSLADQQYF
D gene: TRBD2; V gene: TRBV7-3; CDR3 protein: CASSLAGGPGYEQFF
D gene: TRBD1; V gene: TRBV12-3/TRBV12-4; CDR3 protein: CASSGQGETYNEQFF
D gene: -; V gene: TRBV20-1; CDR3 protein: CSASRRLSGANVLTF
D gene: -; V gene: TRBV15; CDR3 protein: CATSPGRRARQETQYF
D gene: -; V gene: TRBV6-1; CDR3 protein: CASSGQVSNQPQHF
D gene: TRBD2; V gene: TRBV4-2; CDR3 protein: CASSQVLAGASGETQYF
D gene: -; V gene: TRBV6-1; CDR3 protein: CATLGGPQETQYF
D gene: TRBD2; V gene: TRBV6-5; CDR3 protein: CASSYGLAGGRLWGDTQYF
D gene: -; V gene: TRBV12-3/TRBV12-4; CDR3 protein: CASSSLPGRPGRYEQYF
D gene: -; V gene: TRBV20-1; CDR3 protein: CSEVRGEVGYTF
D gene: -; V gene: TRBV29-1; CDR3 protein: CSVLDPRAGELFF
D gene: -; V gene: TRBV3-1; CDR3 protein: CASSPTSSFGTQYF
D gene: TRBD1; V gene: TRBV29-1; CDR3 protein: CSVGQDRAYEQYF
D gene: -; V gene: TRBV20-1; CDR3 protein: CSARDYLYEQYF
D gene: -; V gene: TRBV7-2; CDR3 protein: CASSLAPFETQYF
D gene: -; V gene: TRBV2; CDR3 protein: CASMRSSYEQYF
D gene: TRBD1; V gene: TRBV24-1; CDR3 protein: CATSDPGTGFYGYTF
D gene: -; V gene: TRBV2; CDR3 protein: CASSAIRTEAFF
D gene: -; V gene: TRBV7-8; CDR3 protein: CASSPSVLGAFF
D gene: -; V gene: TRBV6-2/TRBV6-3; CDR3 protein: CASRTGTTYNEQFF
D gene: -; V gene: TRBV12-3/TRBV12-4; CDR3 protein: CASSFGDSPLRF
D gene: -; V gene: TRBV7-2; CDR3 protein: CASSLGRQGPYNEQFF